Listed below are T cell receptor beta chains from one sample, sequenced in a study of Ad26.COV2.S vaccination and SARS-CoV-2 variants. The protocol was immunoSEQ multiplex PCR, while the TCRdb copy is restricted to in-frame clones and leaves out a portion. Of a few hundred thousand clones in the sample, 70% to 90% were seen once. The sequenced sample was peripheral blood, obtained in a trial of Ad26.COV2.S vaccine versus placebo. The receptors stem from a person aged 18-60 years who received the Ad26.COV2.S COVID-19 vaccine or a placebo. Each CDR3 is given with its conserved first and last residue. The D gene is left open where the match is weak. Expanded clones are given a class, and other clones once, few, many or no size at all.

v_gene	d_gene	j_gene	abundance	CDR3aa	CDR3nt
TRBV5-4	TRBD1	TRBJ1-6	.	CASSLVAGGGNSPLHF	TGTGCCAGCAGCTTGGTGGCAGGGGGCGGCAATTCACCCCTCCACTTT
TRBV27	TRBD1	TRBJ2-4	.	CASSPLPTGERAKNIQYF	TGTGCCAGCAGTCCTCTCCCGACAGGGGAAAGGGCCAAAAACATTCAGTACTTC
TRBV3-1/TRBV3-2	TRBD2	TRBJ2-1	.	CASSQVRGGKYSMHEQFF	TGTGCCAGCAGCCAAGTCCGGGGGGGCAAGTATTCGATGCATGAGCAGTTCTTC
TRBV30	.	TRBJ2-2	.	CAWSSGLTTGELFF	TGTGCCTGGAGTTCTGGACTGACCACCGGGGAGCTGTTTTTT
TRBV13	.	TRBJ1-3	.	CASSPLLQTGNTIYF	TGTGCCAGCAGCCCTTTATTACAAACTGGAAACACCATATATTTT
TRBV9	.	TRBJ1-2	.	CASSVGPDPNYGYTF	TGTGCCAGCAGCGTAGGTCCGGATCCTAACTATGGCTACACCTTC
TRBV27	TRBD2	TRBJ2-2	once	CASSPSGGVGGELFF	TGTGCCAGCAGTCCTAGCGGGGGGGTCGGCGGGGAGCTGTTTTTT
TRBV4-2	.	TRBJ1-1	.	CASSQVKEMNTEAFF	TGTGCCAGCAGCCAAGTAAAGGAGATGAACACTGAAGCTTTCTTT
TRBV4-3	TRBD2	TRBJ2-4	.	CASSHHLAGGELAKNIQYF	TGCGCCAGCAGCCACCATCTAGCGGGGGGTGAGCTAGCCAAAAACATTCAGTACTTC
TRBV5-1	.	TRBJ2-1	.	CASSLAADYNEQFF	TGCGCCAGCAGCTTGGCAGCAGACTACAATGAGCAGTTCTTC
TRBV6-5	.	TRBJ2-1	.	CASSRINEQFF	TGTGCCAGCAGCCGTATCAATGAGCAGTTCTTC
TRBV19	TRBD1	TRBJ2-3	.	CASRGQGADTQYF	TGTGCCAGCAGAGGACAGGGGGCAGATACGCAGTATTTT
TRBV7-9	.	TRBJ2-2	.	CASSSIPGPSTGELFF	TGTGCCAGCAGCTCTATTCCGGGTCCCTCCACCGGGGAGCTGTTTTTT
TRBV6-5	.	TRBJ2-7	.	CASSSDSQGFYEQYF	TGTGCCAGCAGTTCTGACTCCCAAGGGTTCTACGAGCAGTACTTC
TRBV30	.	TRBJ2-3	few	CAWTEGSTDTQYF	TGTGCCTGGACCGAGGGAAGCACAGATACGCAGTATTTT
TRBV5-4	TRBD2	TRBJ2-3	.	CASSKGGLAWDTQYF	TGTGCCAGCAGCAAAGGGGGACTAGCGTGGGATACGCAGTATTTT
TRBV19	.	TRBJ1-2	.	CASSIGSTGLLMNYGYTF	TGTGCCAGTAGTATAGGATCGACAGGCCTGCTTATGAACTATGGCTACACCTTC
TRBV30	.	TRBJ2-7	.	CAWSPIGTYEQYF	TGTGCCTGGAGTCCCATTGGGACCTACGAGCAGTACTTC
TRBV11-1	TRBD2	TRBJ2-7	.	CASSKGLAGGQYF	TGTGCCAGCAGCAAGGGACTAGCCGGGGGGCAGTACTTC
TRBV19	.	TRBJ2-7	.	CASRADTNSYEQYF	TGTGCCAGTAGGGCGGACACCAACTCCTACGAGCAGTACTTC
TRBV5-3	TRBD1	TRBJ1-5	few	CATLDRGDQPQHF	TGTGCCACCTTGGACAGGGGTGATCAGCCCCAGCATTTT
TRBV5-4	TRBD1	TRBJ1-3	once	CASSRTGGVRPGNTIYF	TGTGCCAGCAGCCGTACAGGGGGCGTTAGGCCTGGAAACACCATATATTTT
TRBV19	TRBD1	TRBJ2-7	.	CASSIGTGGSYEQYF	TGTGCCAGTAGTATAGGGACAGGGGGCTCCTACGAGCAGTACTTC